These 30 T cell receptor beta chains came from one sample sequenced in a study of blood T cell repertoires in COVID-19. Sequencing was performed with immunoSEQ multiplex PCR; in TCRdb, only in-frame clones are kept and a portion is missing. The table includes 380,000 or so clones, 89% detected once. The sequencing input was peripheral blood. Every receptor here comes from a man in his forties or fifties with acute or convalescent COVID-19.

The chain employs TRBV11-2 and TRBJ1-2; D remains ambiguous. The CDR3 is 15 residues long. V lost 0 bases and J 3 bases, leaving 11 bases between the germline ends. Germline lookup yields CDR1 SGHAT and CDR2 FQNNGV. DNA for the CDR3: TGTGCCAGCAGCTTAGATTATGCGGGCGACTATGGCTACACCTTC. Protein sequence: CASSLDYAGDYGYTF. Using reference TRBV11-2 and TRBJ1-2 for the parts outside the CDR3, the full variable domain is EAGVAQSPRYKIIEKRQSVAFWCNPISGHATLYWYQQILGQGPKLLIQFQNNGVVDDSQLPKDRFSAERLKGVDSTLKIQPAKLEDSAVYLCASSLDYAGDYGYTFGSGTRLTVV.

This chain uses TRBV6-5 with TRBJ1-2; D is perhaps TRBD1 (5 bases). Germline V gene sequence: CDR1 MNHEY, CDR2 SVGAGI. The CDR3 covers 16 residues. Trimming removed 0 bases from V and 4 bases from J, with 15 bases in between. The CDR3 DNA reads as TGTGCCAGCAGTTACTCCCCCCCGGGGGTCGTCTATGGCTACACCTTC. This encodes CASSYSPPGVVYGYTF.

The CDR3 region has the DNA TGTGCCAGCAGCGGACATCTACGTGCAACTAATGAAAAACTGTTTTTT. Translating it yields CASSGHLRATNEKLFF. V is TRBV2 and J is TRBJ1-4, with D possibly matching TRBD1 (5 bases). Trimming cost V 6 bases and J 0 bases, with 14 bases left between them. Per germline, CDR1 SNHLY and CDR2 FYNNEI. This CDR3 has 16 residues. The full variable domain, rest sourced from reference TRBV2 and TRBJ1-4, is EPEVTQTPSHQVTQMGQEVILRCVPISNHLYFYWYRQILGQKVEFLVSFYNNEISEKSEIFDDQFSVERPDGSNFTLKIRSTKLEDSAMYFCASSGHLRATNEKLFFGSGTQLSVL.

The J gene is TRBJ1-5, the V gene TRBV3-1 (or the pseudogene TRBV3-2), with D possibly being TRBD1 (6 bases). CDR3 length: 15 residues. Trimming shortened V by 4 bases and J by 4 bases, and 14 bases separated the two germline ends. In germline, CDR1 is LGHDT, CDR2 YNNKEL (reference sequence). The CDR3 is CASSPSPRGNQPQHF. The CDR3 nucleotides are TGTGCCAGCAGCCCGAGCCCTAGGGGGAATCAGCCCCAGCATTTT.

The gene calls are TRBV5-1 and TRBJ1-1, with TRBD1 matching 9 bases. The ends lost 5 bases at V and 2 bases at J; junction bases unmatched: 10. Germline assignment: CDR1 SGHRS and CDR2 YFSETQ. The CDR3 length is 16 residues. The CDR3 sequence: CASRQSTGGVNTEAFF. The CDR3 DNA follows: TGCGCCAGCAGACAGAGCACAGGGGGCGTAAACACTGAAGCTTTCTTT.

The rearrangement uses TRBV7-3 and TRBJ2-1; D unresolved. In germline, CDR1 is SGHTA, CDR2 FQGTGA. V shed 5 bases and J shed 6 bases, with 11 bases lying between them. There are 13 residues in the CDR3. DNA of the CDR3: TGTGCCAGCAGCCCTGGGCTTGTCAATGAGCAGTTCTTC. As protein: CASSPGLVNEQFF.

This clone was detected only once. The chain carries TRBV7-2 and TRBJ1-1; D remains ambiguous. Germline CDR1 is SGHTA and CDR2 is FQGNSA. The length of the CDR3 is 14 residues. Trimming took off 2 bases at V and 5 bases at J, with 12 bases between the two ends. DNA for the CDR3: TGTGCCAGCAGCTTATTGCCTGAGGATACTGAAGCTTTCTTT. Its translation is CASSLLPEDTEAFF.

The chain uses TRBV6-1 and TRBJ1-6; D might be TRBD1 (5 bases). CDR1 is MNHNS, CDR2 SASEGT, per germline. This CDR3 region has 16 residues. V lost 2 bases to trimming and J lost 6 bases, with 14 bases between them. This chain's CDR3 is CASSEPPRGGNSPLHF. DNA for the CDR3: TGTGCCAGCAGTGAACCCCCCCGGGGGGGTAATTCACCCCTCCACTTT.

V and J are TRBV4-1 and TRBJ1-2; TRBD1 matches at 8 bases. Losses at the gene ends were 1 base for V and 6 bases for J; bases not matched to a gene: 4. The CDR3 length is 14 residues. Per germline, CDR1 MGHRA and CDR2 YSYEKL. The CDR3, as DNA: TGCGCCAGCAGCCAAGGCCAGGGGGCGGATGGCTACACCTTC. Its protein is CASSQGQGADGYTF.

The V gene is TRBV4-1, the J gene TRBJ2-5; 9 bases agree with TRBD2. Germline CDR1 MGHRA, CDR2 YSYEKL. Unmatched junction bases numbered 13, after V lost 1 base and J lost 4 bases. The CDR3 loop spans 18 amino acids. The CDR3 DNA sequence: TGCGCCAGCAGCCAAGGCGTTAGCGGGAGCCCCATTGTAGAGACCCAGTACTTC. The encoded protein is CASSQGVSGSPIVETQYF.

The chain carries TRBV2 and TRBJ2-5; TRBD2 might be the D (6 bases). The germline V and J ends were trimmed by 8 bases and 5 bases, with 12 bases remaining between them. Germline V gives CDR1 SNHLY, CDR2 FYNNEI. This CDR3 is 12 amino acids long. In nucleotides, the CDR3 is TGTGCCAGCGGTGGGGAGGTGGAGACCCAGTACTTC. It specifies CASGGEVETQYF.

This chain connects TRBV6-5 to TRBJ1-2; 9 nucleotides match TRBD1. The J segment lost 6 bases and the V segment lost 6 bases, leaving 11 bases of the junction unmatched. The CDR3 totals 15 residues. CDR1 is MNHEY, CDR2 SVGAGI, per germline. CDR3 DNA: TGTGCCAGCAGAAAATTCCGGGACAGGGTCCATGGCTACACCTTC. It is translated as CASRKFRDRVHGYTF.

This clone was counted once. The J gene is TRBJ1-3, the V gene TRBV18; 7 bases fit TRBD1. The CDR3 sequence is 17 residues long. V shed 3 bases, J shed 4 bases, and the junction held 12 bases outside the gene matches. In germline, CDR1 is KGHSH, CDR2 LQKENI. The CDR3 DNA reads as TGTGCCAGCTCACCGGAACAGGGGAGCCTCGGCGGAAACACCATATATTTT. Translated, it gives CASSPEQGSLGGNTIYF.

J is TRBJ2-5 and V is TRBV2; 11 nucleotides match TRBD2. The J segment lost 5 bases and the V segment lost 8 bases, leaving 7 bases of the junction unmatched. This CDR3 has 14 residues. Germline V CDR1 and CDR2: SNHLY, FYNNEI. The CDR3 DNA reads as TGTGCCAGCGCCAAGACTAGCGGGATCGAGACCCAGTACTTC. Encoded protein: CASAKTSGIETQYF.

In DNA form, the CDR3 reads TGTGCCAGCAGCCTATACAGTGGGACTGAAGCTTTCTTT. Its translation: CASSLYSGTEAFF. The chain combines TRBV14 with TRBJ1-1; unclear D gene. Trimming shortened V by 4 bases and J by 5 bases, and 11 bases separated the two germline ends. The V gene's germline CDR1 is SGHDN and CDR2 FVKESK. The CDR3 is made up of 13 amino acids.

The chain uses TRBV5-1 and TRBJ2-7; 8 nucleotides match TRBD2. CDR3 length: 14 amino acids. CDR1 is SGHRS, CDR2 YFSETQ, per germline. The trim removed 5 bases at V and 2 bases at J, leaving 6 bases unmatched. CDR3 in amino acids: CASSYTSGPYEQYF. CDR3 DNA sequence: TGCGCCAGCAGTTATACTAGCGGACCCTACGAGCAGTACTTC.

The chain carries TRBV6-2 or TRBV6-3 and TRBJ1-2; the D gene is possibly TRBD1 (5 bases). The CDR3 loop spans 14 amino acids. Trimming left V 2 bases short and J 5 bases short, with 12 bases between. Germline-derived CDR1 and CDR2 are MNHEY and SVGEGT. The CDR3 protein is CASSYGARYYGYTF. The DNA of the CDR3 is TGTGCCAGCAGTTACGGGGCAAGGTATTATGGCTACACCTTC.

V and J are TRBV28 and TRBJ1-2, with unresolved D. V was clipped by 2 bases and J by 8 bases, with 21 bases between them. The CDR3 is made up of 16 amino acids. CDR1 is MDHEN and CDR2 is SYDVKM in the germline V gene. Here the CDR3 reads CASSLPREGLGRGYTF. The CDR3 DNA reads TGTGCCAGCAGTTTACCCCGTGAGGGCTTGGGAAGGGGCTACACCTTC.

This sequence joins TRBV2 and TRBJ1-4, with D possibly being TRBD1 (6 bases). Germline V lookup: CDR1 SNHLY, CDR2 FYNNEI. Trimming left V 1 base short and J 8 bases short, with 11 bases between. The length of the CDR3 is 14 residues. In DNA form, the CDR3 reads TGTGCCAGCAGTGAAGAACAGGGAGGGGAAAAACTGTTTTTT. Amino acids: CASSEEQGGEKLFF. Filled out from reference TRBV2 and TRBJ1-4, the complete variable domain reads EPEVTQTPSHQVTQMGQEVILRCVPISNHLYFYWYRQILGQKVEFLVSFYNNEISEKSEIFDDQFSVERPDGSNFTLKIRSTKLEDSAMYFCASSEEQGGEKLFFGSGTQLSVL.

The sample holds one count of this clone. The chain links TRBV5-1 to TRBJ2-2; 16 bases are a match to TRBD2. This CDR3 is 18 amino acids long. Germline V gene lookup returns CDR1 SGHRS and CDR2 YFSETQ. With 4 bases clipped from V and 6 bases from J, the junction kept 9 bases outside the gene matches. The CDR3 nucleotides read TGCGCCAGCAGCGGGACTAGCGGGAGGGCCTTGGAGGCCGGGGAGCTGTTTTTT. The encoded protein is CASSGTSGRALEAGELFF.

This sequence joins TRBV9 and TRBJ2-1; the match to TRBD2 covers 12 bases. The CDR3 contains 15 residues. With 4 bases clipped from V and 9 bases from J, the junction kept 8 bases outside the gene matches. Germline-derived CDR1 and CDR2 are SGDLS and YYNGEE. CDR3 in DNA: TGTGCCAGCAGCCCCTGGACTAGCGGGATGGGTGAGCAGTTCTTC. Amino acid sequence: CASSPWTSGMGEQFF.

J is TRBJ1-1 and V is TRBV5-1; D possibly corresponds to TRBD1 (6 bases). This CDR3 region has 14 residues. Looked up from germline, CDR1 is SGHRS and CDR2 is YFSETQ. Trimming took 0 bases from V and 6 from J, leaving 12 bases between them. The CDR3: CASSLDRDRAEAFF. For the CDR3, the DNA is TGCGCCAGCAGCTTGGACAGGGATCGGGCTGAAGCTTTCTTT.

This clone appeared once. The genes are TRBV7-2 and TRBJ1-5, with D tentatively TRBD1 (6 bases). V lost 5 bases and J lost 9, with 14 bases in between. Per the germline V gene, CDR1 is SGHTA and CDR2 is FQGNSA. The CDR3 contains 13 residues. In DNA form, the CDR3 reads TGTGCCAGCAGCCTGGACAGCTTGAGGCCCCAGCATTTT. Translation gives CASSLDSLRPQHF.

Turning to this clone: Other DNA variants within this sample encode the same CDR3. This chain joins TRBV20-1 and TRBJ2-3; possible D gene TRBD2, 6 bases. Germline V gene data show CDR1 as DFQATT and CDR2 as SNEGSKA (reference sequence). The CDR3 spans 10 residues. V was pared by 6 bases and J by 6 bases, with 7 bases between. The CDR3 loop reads CSALADTQYF. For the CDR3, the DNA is TGCAGTGCGCTAGCGGATACGCAGTATTTT.

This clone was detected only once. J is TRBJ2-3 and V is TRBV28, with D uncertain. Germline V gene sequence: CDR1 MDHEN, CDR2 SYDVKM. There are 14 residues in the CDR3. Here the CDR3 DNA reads TGTGCAACCCGCGGAAAGTTCGGCACAGATACGCAGTATTTT. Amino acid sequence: CATRGKFGTDTQYF.

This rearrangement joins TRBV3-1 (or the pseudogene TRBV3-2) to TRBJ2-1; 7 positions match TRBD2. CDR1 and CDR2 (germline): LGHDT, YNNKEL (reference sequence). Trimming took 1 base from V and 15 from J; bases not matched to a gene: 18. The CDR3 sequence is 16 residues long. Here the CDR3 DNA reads TGTGCCAGCAGCCAAGTCCGTGCTAGCGGAGCGCCCGGGCCGTTCTTC. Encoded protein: CASSQVRASGAPGPFF.

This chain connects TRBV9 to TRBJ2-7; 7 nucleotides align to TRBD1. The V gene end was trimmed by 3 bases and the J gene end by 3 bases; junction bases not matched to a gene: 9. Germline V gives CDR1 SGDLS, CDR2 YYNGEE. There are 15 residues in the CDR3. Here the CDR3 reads CASSARQGSDYEQYF. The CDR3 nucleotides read TGTGCCAGCAGCGCTAGACAGGGATCGGACTACGAGCAGTACTTC. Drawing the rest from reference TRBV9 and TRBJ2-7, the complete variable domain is DSGVTQTPKHLITATGQRVTLRCSPRSGDLSVYWYQQSLDQGLQFLIQYYNGEERAKGNILERFSAQQFPDLHSELNLSSLELGDSALYFCASSARQGSDYEQYFGPGTRLTVT.

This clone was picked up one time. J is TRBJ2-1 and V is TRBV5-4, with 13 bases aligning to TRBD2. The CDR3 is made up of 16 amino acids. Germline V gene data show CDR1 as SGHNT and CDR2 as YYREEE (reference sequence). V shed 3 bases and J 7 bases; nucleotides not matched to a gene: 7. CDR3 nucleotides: TGTGCCAGCAGCTCAACTAGCGGGGGGGCAGTAAATGAGCAGTTCTTC. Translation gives CASSSTSGGAVNEQFF.

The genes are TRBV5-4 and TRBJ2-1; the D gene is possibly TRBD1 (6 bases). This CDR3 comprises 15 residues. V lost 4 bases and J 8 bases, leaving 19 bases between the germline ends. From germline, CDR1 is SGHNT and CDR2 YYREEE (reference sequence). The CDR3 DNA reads TGTGCCAGCAGCGCACGACAGGAGTTCGGCGATGAGCAGTTCTTC. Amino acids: CASSARQEFGDEQFF.

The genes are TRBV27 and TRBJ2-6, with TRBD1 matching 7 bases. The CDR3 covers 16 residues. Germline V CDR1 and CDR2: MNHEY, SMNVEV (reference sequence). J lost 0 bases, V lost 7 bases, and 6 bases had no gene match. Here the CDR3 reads CASKRTGASGANVLTF. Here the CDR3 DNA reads TGTGCCAGCAAACGGACAGGCGCCTCTGGGGCCAACGTCCTGACTTTC.